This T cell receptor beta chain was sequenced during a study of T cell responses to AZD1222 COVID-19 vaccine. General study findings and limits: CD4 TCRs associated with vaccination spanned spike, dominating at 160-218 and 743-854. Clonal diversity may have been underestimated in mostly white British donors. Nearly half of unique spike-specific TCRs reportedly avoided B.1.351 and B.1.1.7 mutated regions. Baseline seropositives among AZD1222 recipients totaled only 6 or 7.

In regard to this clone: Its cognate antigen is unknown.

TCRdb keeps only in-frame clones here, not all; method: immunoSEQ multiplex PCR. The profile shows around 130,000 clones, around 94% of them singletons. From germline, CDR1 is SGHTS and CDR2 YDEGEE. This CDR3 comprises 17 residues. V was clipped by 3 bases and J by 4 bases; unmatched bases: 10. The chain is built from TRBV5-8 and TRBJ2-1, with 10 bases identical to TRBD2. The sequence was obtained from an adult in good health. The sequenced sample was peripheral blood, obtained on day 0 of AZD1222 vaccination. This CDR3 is CASSSLPSGREYNEQFF. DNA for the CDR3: TGTGCCAGCAGCTCGTTGCCTAGCGGGAGAGAGTACAATGAGCAGTTCTTC.